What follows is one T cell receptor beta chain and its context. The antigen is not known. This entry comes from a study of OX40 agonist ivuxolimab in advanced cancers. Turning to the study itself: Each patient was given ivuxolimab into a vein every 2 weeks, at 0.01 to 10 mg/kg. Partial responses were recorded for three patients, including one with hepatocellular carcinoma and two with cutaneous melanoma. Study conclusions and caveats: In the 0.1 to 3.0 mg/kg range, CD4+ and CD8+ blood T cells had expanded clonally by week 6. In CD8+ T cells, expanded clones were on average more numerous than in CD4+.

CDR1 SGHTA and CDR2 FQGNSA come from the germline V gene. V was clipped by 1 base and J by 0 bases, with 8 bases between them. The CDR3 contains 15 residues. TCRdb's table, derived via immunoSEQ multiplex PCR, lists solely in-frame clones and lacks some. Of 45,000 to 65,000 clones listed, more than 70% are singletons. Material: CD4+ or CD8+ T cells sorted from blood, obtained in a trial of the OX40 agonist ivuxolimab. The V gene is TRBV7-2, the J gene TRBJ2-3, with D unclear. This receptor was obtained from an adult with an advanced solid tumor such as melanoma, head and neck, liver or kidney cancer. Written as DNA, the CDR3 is TGTGCCAGCAGCTTAGTCGGGTATAGCACAGATACGCAGTATTTT. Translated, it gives CASSLVGYSTDTQYF.